This TCR beta chain was obtained from a study of blood T cell repertoires in COVID-19. Overall study: The United States, Italy and Spain provided the acute and convalescent COVID-19 samples.

Sequenced by immunoSEQ multiplex PCR; TCRdb stores in-frame clones only, minus some. Of a few hundred thousand clones detected, under 90% appear once; the ten largest clones hold over 8.5%. The CDR3 has 13 residues. Trimming took 5 bases from V and 4 from J, leaving 13 bases between them. Germline V gene data show CDR1 as SQVTM and CDR2 as ANQGSEA. Sequencing was done on a sample of peripheral blood. V is TRBV29-1 and J is TRBJ2-3; tentative D call: TRBD2 (6 bases). This receptor was obtained from a woman in her 30s with COVID-19, enrolled during active disease. DNA of the CDR3: TGCAGCGTTCAGCGGGTGACGGCAGATACGCAGTATTTT. Translated: CSVQRVTADTQYF.